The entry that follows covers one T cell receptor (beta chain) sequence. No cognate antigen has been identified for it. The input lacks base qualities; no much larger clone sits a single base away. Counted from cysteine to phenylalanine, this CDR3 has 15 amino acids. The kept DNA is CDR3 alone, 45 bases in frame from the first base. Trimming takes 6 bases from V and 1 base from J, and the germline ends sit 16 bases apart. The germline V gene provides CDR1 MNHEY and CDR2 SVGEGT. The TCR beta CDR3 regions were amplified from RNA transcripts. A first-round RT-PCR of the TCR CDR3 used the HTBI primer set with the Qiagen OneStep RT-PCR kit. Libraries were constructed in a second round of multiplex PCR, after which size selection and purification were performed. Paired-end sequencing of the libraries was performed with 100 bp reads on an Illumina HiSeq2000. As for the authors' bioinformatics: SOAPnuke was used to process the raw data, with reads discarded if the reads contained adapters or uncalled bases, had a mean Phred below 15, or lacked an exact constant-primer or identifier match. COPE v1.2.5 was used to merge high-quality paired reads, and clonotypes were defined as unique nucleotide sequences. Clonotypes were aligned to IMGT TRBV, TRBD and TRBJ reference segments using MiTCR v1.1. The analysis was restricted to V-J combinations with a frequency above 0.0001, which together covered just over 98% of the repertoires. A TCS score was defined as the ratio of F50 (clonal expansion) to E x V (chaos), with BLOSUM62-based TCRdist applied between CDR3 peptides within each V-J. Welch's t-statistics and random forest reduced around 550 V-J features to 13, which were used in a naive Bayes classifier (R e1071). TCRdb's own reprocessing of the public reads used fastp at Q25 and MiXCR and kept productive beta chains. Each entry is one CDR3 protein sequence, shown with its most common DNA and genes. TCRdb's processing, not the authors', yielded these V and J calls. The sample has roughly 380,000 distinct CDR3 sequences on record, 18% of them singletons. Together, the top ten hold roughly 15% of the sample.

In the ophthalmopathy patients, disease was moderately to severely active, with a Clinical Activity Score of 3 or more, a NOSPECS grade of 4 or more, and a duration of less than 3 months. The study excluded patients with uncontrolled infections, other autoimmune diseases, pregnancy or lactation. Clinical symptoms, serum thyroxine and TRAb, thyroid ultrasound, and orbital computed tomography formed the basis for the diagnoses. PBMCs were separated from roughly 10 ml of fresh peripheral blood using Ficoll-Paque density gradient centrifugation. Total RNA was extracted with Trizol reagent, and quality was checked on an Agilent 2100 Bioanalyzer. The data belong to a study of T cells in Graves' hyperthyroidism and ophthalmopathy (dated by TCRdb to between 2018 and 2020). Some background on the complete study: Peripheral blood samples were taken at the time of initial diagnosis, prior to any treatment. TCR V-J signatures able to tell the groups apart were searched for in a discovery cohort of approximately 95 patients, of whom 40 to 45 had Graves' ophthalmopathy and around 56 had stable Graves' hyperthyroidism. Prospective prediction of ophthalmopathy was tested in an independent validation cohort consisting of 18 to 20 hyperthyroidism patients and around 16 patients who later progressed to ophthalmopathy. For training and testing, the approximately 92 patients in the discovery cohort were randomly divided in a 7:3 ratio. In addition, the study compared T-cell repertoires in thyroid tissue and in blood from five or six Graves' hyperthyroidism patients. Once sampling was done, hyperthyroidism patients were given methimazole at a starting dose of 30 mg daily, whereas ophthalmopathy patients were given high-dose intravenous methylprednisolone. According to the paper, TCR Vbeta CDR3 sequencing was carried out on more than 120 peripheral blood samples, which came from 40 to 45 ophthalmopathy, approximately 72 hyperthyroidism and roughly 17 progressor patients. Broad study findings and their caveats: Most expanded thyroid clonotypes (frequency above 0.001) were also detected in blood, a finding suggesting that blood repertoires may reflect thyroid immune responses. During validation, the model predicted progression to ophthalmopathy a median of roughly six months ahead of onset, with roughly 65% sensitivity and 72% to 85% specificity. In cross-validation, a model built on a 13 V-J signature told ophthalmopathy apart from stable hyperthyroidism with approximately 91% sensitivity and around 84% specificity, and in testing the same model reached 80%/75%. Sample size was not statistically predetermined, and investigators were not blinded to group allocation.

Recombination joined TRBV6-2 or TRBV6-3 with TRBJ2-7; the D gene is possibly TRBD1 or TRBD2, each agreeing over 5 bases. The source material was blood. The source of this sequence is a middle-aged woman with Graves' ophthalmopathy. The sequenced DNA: TGTGCCAGCAGACGCCGGGACGCTCGATCCTACGAGCAGTACTTC. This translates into CASRRRDARSYEQYF.